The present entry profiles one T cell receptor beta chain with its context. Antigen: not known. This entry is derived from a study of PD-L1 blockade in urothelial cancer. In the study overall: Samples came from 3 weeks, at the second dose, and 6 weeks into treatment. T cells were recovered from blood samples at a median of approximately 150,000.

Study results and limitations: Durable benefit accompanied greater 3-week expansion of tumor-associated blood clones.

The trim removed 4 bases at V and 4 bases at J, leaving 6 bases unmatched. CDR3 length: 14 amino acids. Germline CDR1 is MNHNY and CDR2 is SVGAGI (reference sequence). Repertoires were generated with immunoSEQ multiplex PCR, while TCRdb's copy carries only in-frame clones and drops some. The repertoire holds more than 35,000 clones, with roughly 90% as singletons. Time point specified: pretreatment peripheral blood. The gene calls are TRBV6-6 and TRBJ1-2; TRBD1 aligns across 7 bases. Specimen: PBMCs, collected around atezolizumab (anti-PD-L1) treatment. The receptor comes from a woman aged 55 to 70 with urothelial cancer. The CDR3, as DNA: TGTGCCAGCAGTTCTACAGGACAGGCCTATGGCTACACCTTC. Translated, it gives CASSSTGQAYGYTF.